One T cell receptor (beta chain) is described in this entry. Sequencing of TCR beta was performed on blood CD8+ and CD4+ T cells. The multiple sclerosis control cohort comprised treatment-naive individuals presenting with stable or active relapsing-remitting disease. Negative isolation was used for CD8+ and CD4+ T cells, and FACS enrichment was applied to TEMRA cells. This sample is drawn from a study of CD8 T cells in Susac syndrome. Reverse transcription of roughly 0.45 to 1 ug RNA used random hexamers. TCR beta CDR3 was amplified by immunoSEQ multiplex PCR. This amplification extended across 54 Vbeta and 13 Jbeta segments. TCRdb recomputed calls from the immunoSEQ multiplex PCR reads with MiXCR, one row per CDR3 protein. The sample lists about 180,000 distinct CDR3 sequences, roughly 95% occurring once. V gave up 0 bases and J gave up 3 bases; unmatched junction bases: 7. Germline V gene sequence: CDR1 SGHRS, CDR2 YFSETQ. The CDR3 runs 17 residues.

The genes are TRBV5-1 and TRBJ2-3; 10 nucleotides agree with TRBD2. The specimen sequenced was CD8+ T cells from PBMCs. This receptor was identified in a human donor with multiple sclerosis. Here the CDR3 DNA reads TGCGCCAGCAGCTTGGCCGTAAGCGGGAGGGCTACAGATACGCAGTATTTT. Protein sequence: CASSLAVSGRATDTQYF.